This T cell receptor (beta chain) was recovered during a study of CD8+CD57+ T cells in acquired aplastic anemia. Template material for TCR beta VDJ and CDR3 profiling consisted of genomic DNA. A single record per CDR3 protein comes from TCRdb applying MiXCR to the reads. The table includes about 200,000 distinct CDR3 sequences, approximately 65% detected once. Only patients with CD8+CD57+ cell expansion on flow cytometry were chosen for sequencing. Trimming pared 3 bases from V and 4 bases from J, leaving 10 bases between. CDR3 length: 13 amino acids. Germline-derived CDR1 and CDR2 are LNHDA and SQIVND (reference sequence).

The sequenced material came from sorted CD4+, CD8+, or CD8+CD57+ T cells (not recorded which) from PBMCs. This chain connects TRBV19 to TRBJ2-7, with no clear D. The TCR comes from a human donor with aplastic anemia. This CDR3 is CASSIGTKYEQYF. CDR3 in DNA: TGTGCCAGTAGTATTGGAACGAAATACGAGCAGTACTTC.